The rows below give T cell receptor beta chains drawn from one sample of a study of blood T cell repertoires in COVID-19. Repertoires were generated with immunoSEQ multiplex PCR, while TCRdb's copy carries only in-frame clones and drops some. Of about 240,000 clones in the sample, 75% to 90% were seen once. Sequencing input: peripheral blood. These receptors all come from a woman between 55 and 75 years old with active or convalescent COVID-19. Both conserved end residues are part of each CDR3. A D gene is named only where the DNA matches it firmly. Clone size is given for some rows only: seen once, a few or many times, or a class if the clone is expanded.

>TRBV12-3/TRBV12-4|TRBJ1-2|13|.|.
CASTQGSYYGYTF
TGTGCCAGCACTCAGGGGTCGTACTATGGCTACACCTTC
>TRBV20-1|TRBJ1-1|15|once|.
CSATDVGRLNTEAFF
TGCAGTGCTACTGATGTGGGGAGATTGAACACTGAAGCTTTCTTT
>TRBV5-6|TRBJ1-4|15|.|TRBD1
CASSRKQGNDEKLFF
TGTGCCAGCAGCAGGAAACAGGGGAATGATGAAAAACTGTTTTTT
>TRBV7-9|TRBJ1-4|14|.|TRBD1
CASSRDSSYEKLFF
TGTGCCAGCAGCCGGGACAGCTCATATGAAAAACTGTTTTTT
>TRBV27|TRBJ2-7|12|.|.
CASSRTRYEQYF
TGTGCCAGCAGTCGTACCAGATACGAGCAGTACTTC
>TRBV7-9|TRBJ1-6|15|.|.
CASSLVRAWNSPLHF
TGTGCCAGCAGCTTAGTGAGGGCATGGAATTCACCCCTCCACTTT
>TRBV7-8|TRBJ2-5|12|.|.
CASSLDRETQYF
TGTGCCAGCAGCTTAGATCGAGAGACCCAGTACTTC
>TRBV5-6|TRBJ1-3|17|.|TRBD1
CASSLRQGKNSGNTIYF
TGTGCCAGCAGCTTGCGACAGGGGAAAAACTCTGGAAACACCATATATTTT
>TRBV11-3|TRBJ1-1|14|.|.
CASSGGTQDGEAFF
TGTGCCAGCAGCGGGGGGACGCAGGACGGTGAAGCTTTCTTT
>TRBV6-4|TRBJ2-1|13|.|TRBD1
CASSDVRDSEQFF
TGTGCCAGCAGTGATGTAAGGGACAGTGAGCAGTTCTTC
>TRBV2|TRBJ2-6|15|.|TRBD1
CASSETGGGANVLTF
TGTGCCAGCAGTGAAACAGGGGGTGGGGCCAACGTCCTGACTTTC
>TRBV18|TRBJ1-1|17|once|.
CASSPLSGGRMRTEAFF
TGTGCCAGCTCACCACTCTCGGGGGGAAGGATGAGAACTGAAGCTTTCTTT
>TRBV9|TRBJ2-7|15|.|TRBD1
CASSMGQGASYEQYF
TGTGCCAGCAGCATGGGACAGGGGGCCTCCTACGAGCAGTACTTC